The entry below gives a single T cell receptor beta chain sequence along with its context. This may arise from a read error, as a much more abundant clone is one base away. TCRdb re-derived calls from the RT-PCR reads in MiXCR, one entry per CDR3 protein. Here the sample spans about 680,000 distinct CDR3 sequences, 14% being singletons. This CDR3 is built from 13 residues. Germline values: CDR1 SGDLS, CDR2 YYNGEE. V lost 3 bases to trimming and J lost 1 base, with 7 bases between them. The sequence was obtained from a female donor in good health, serving as a healthy control. What was sequenced was memory CD4+ T cells from blood. This chain joins TRBV9 and TRBJ1-1; no reliable D call. The CDR3 loop reads CASSAQRNTEAFF. DNA for the CDR3: TGTGCCAGCAGCGCCCAGCGGAACACTGAAGCTTTCTTT.